This T cell receptor beta chain originates from a study of cytomegalovirus exposure and HLA in healthy donors. The wider study: The roughly 130 validation repertoires used the same platform as the 550 to 800 first-cohort repertoires (as reported by a later analysis).

The CDR3 is 17 residues long. Trimming removed 4 bases from V and 3 bases from J, with 17 bases in between. The germline gives CDR1 SGHDT, CDR2 YYEEEE. Study findings and constraints: Researchers reported that three CMV-associated chains were confirmed in vitro as CMV antigen-specific. The study flagged 150 to 200 TCR beta chains as cytomegalovirus-associated.

Regarding this clone: Its cognate antigen is unknown.

Clones were sequenced by immunoSEQ multiplex PCR, and TCRdb holds only the in-frame ones, with some missing. The sample has 180,000 or so clones; approximately 86% are singletons. This chain links TRBV5-6 with TRBJ1-6, with D unresolved. Sample: PBMCs. This receptor was taken from a man in his thirties or forties in good health and CMV-seropositive. Written as DNA, the CDR3 is TGTGCCAGCAGCCTTTACCGGGAAGACCTCTATAATTCACCCCTCCACTTT. Its translation: CASSLYREDLYNSPLHF.